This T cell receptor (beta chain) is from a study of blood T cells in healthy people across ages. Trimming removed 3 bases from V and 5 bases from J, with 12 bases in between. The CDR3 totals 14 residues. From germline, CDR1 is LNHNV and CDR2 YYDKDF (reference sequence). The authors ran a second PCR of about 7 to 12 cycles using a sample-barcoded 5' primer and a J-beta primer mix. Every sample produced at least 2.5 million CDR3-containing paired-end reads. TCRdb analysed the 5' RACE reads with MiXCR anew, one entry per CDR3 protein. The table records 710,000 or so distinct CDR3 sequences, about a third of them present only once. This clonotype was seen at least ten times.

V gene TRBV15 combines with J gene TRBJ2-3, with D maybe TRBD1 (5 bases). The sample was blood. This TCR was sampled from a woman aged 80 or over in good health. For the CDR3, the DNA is TGTGCCACCAGCAGTGTTCAGGGAATAGATACGCAGTATTTT. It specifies CATSSVQGIDTQYF.